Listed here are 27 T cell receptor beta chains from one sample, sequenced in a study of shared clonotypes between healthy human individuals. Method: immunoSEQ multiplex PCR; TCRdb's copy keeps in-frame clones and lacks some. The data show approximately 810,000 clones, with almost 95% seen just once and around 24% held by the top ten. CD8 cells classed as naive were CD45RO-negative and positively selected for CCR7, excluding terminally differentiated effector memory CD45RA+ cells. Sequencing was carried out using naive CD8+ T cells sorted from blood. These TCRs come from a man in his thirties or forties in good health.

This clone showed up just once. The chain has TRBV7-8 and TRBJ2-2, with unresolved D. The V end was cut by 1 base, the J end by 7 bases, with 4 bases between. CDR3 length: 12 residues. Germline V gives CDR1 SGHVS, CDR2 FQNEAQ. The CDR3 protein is CASSLGFGELFF. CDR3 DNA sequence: TGTGCCAGCAGCTTAGGTTTCGGGGAGCTGTTTTTT.

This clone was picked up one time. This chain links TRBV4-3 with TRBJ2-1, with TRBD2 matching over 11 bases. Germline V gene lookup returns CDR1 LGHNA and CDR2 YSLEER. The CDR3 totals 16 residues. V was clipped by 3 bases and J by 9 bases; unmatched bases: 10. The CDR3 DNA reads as TGCGCCAGCAGCCATGCGACTAGCGGGATTCCCCCTGAGCAGTTCTTC. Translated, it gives CASSHATSGIPPEQFF.

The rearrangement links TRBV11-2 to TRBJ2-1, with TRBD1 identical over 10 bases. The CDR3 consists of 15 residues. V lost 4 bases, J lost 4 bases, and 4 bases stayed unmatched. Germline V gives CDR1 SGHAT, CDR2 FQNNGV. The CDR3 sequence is CASSSVGQGYNEQFF. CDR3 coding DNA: TGTGCCAGCAGCTCAGTGGGACAGGGGTACAATGAGCAGTTCTTC. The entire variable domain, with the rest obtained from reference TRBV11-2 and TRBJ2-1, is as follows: EAGVAQSPRYKIIEKRQSVAFWCNPISGHATLYWYQQILGQGPKLLIQFQNNGVVDDSQLPKDRFSAERLKGVDSTLKIQPAKLEDSAVYLCASSSVGQGYNEQFFGPGTRLTVL.

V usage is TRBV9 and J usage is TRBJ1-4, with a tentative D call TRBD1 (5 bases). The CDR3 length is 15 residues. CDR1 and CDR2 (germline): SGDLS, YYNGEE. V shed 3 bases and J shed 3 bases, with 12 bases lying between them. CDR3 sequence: CASSATGRANEKLFF. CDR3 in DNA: TGTGCCAGCAGCGCGACGGGACGAGCTAATGAAAAACTGTTTTTT.

Here the CDR3 DNA reads TGTGCCAGCAGCCCAGGAGCAGGGGATCCTGGAAACACCATATATTTT. Its translation is CASSPGAGDPGNTIYF. The rearrangement joins TRBV9 to TRBJ1-3, with D perhaps TRBD1 (6 bases). The V end lost 4 bases, the J end lost 2 bases, and 16 bases lay between the germline ends. The CDR3 runs 16 residues. Germline-derived CDR1 and CDR2 are SGDLS and YYNGEE.

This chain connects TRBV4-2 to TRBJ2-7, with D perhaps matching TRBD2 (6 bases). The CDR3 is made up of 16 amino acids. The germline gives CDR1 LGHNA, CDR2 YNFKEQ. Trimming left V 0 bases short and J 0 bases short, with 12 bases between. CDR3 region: CASSQEGGASSYEQYF. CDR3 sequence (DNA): TGTGCCAGCAGCCAAGAAGGCGGGGCTAGCTCCTACGAGCAGTACTTC.

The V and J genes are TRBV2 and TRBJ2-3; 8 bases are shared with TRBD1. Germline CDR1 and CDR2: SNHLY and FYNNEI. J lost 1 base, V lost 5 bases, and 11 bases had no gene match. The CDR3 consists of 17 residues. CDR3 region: CASSTTPRRGRTDTQYF. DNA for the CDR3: TGTGCCAGCAGTACGACCCCGCGCAGGGGGCGCACAGATACGCAGTATTTT.

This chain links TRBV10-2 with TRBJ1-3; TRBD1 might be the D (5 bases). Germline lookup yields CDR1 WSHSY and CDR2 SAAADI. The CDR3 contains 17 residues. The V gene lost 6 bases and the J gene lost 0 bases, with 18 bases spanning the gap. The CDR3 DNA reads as TGCGCCAGCAGCCTAGAAGGGGATCTAACCTCTGGAAACACCATATATTTT. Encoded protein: CASSLEGDLTSGNTIYF.

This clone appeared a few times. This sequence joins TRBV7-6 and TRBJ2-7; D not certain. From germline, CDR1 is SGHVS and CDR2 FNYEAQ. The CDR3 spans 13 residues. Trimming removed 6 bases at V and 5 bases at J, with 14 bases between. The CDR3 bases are TGTGCCAGCAGTTTGACTTTGGGTGACGAGCAGTACTTC. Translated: CASSLTLGDEQYF.

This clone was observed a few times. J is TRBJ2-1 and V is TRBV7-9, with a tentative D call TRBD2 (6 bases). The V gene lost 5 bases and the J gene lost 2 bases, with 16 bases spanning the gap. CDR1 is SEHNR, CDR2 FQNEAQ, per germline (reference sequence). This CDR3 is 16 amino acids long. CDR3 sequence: CASSPGGTTPYNEQFF. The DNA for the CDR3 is TGTGCCAGCAGCCCTGGGGGGACGACGCCCTACAATGAGCAGTTCTTC.

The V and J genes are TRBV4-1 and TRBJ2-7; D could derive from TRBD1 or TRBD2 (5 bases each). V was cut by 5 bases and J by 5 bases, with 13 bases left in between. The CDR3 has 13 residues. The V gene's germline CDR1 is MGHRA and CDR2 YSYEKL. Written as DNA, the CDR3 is TGCGCCAGCAGCTTAGGGGACGGTGACGAGCAGTACTTC. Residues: CASSLGDGDEQYF.

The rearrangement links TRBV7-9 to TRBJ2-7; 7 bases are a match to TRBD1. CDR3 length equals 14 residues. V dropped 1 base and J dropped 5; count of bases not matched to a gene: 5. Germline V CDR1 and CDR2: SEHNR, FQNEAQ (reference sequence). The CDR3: CASSLGTGGNEQYF. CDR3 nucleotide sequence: TGTGCCAGCAGCTTAGGGACAGGTGGCAACGAGCAGTACTTC.

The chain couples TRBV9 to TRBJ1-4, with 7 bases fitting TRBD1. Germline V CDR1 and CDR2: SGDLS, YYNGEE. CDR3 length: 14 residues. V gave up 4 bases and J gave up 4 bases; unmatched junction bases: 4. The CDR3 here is CASSPGGGNEKLFF. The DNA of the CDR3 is TGTGCCAGCAGCCCAGGGGGTGGTAATGAAAAACTGTTTTTT.

CDR3: CASRPGLAEAFF. The CDR3 coding sequence is TGTGCCAGCAGACCAGGGCTAGCTGAAGCTTTCTTT. This rearrangement joins TRBV2 to TRBJ1-1; maybe TRBD1 (5 bases). The CDR3 extends over 12 amino acids. Trimming removed 6 bases at V and 6 bases at J, with 11 bases between. Germline V gives CDR1 SNHLY, CDR2 FYNNEI.

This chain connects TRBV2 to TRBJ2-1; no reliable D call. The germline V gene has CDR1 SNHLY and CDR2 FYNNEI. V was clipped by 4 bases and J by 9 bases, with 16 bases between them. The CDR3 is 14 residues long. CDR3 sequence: CASSVGLGLGEQFF. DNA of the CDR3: TGTGCCAGCAGTGTCGGGCTGGGATTGGGTGAGCAGTTCTTC.

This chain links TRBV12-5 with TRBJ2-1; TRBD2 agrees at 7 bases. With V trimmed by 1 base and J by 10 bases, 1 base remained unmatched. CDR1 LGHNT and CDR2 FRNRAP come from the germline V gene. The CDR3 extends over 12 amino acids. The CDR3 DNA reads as TGTGCTAGTGGTTTGGGGACTAGAGAGCAGTTCTTC. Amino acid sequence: CASGLGTREQFF.

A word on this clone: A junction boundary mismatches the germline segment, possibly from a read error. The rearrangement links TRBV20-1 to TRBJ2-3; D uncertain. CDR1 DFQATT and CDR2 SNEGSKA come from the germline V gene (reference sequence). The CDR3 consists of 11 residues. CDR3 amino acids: CSARAIRFTPF. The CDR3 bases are TGCAGTGCTAGAGCTATTAGATTCACCCCTTTT.

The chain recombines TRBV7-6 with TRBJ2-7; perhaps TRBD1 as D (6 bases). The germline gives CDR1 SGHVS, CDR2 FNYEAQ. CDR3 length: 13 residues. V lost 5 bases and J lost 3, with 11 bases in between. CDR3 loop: CASSRGQFYEQYF. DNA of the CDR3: TGTGCCAGCAGCAGAGGACAGTTCTACGAGCAGTACTTC.

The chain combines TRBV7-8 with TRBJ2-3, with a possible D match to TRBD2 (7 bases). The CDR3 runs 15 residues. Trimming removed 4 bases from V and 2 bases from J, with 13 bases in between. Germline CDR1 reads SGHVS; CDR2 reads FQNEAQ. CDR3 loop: CASSYVAGATDTQYF. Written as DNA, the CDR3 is TGTGCCAGCAGCTACGTGGCGGGGGCCACAGATACGCAGTATTTT.

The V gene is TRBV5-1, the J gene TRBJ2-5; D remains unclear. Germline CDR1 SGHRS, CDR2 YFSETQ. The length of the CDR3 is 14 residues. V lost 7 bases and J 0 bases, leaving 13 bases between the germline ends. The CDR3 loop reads CASFSSMNQETQYF. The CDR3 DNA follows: TGCGCCAGCTTTTCTTCGATGAACCAAGAGACCCAGTACTTC.

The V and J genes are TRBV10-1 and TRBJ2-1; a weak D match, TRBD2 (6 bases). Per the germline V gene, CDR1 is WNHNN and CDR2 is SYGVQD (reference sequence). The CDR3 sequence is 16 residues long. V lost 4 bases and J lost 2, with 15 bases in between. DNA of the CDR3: TGCGCCAGCAGTGGGGGTCTTCGGGGGACCTACAATGAGCAGTTCTTC. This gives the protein CASSGGLRGTYNEQFF.

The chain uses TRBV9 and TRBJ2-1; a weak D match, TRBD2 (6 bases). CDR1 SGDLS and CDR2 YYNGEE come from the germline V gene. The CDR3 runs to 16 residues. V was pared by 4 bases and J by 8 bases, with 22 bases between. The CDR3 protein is CASSSDPAGPSDEQFF. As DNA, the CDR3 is TGTGCCAGCAGCTCCGACCCCGCGGGACCCTCAGATGAGCAGTTCTTC.

The DNA for the CDR3 is TGCGCCAGCAGCCAGGCCCTAGCGGGAGGGCGAGAGCAGTACTTC. Its protein is CASSQALAGGREQYF. The rearrangement joins TRBV4-1 to TRBJ2-7; TRBD2 matches at 12 bases. CDR3 length: 15 residues. V shed 3 bases, J shed 7 bases, and the junction held 7 bases outside the gene matches. Germline V CDR1 and CDR2: MGHRA, YSYEKL.

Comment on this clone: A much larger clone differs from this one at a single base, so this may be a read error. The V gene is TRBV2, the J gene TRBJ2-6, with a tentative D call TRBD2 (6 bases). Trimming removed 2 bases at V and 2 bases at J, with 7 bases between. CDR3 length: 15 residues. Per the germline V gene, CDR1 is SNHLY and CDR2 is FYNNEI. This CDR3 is CASSESGAGANVLTF. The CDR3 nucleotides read TGTGCCAGCAGTGAATCGGGGGCTGGGGCCAACGTCCTGACTTTC.

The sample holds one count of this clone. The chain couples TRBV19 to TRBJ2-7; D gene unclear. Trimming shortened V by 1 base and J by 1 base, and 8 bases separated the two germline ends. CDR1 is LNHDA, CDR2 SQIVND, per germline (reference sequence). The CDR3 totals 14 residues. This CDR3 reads CASSIVSDSYEQYF. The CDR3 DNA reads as TGTGCCAGTAGTATAGTGTCGGATTCCTACGAGCAGTACTTC.

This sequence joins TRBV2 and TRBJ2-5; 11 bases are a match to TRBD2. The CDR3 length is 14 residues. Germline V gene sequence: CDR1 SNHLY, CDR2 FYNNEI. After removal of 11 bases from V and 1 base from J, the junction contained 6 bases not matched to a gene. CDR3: CAWTSGPGQETQYF. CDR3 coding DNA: TGTGCCTGGACTAGCGGGCCGGGCCAAGAGACCCAGTACTTC.

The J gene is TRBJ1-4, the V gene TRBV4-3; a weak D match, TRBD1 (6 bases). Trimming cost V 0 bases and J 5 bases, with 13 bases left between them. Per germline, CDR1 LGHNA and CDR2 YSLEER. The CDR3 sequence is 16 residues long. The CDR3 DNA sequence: TGCGCCAGCAGCCAAGATCGGGGGGGCCTGAATGAAAAACTGTTTTTT. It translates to CASSQDRGGLNEKLFF.